This T cell receptor (beta chain) was captured by sequencing in a study of early T cells in non-severe SARS-CoV-2 infection. Study-level information: Bulk RNA from unsorted whole blood was sequenced; chains were unpaired. Overall study findings and caveats: Sequences matched to VDJdb favored anti-spike CD8 responses, while private and CD4 specificities were missed.

Germline V gives CDR1 SGHAT, CDR2 FQNNGV. The CDR3 loop spans 15 amino acids. Losses at the gene ends were 6 bases for V and 7 bases for J; bases not matched to a gene: 7. This clonotype was seen a few times. Its antigen remains unknown. Individually, cDNA molecules had unique molecular identifiers attached to them. Each CDR3 protein is one row after TCRdb ran MiXCR on the 5' RACE reads. The sample lists 40,000 to 60,000 distinct CDR3 sequences, about 12% occurring once. The rearrangement links TRBV11-2 to TRBJ2-2; TRBD1 matches at 11 bases. The receptor comes from an adult who was a healthcare worker with PCR-confirmed SARS-CoV-2 infection or an uninfected control (not recorded which). Input material: whole blood. The CDR3 spells CASRPGQGAIGELFF. DNA of the CDR3: TGTGCCAGCAGGCCAGGACAGGGGGCGATCGGGGAGCTGTTTTTT.